These 24 T cell receptor beta chains were sequenced from one sample in a study of T cell responses to AZD1222 COVID-19 vaccine. Sequenced by immunoSEQ multiplex PCR; TCRdb stores in-frame clones only, minus some. The data hold over 150,000 clones, with 90% observed a single time. The material was peripheral blood, obtained on day 0 of AZD1222 vaccination. Source of these receptors: an adult in good health.

This clone was seen a single time. The V call is TRBV5-6, the J call TRBJ2-6, with D maybe TRBD1 (5 bases). V was shortened by 1 base and J by 0 bases, with 11 bases between the two germline ends. CDR1 is SGHDT, CDR2 YYEEEE, per germline. This CDR3 has 17 amino acids. Here the CDR3 reads CASSLLQGSSGANVLTF. CDR3 DNA sequence: TGTGCCAGCAGCTTGTTGCAGGGAAGCTCTGGGGCCAACGTCCTGACTTTC.

This chain connects TRBV2 to TRBJ1-1; D not certain. V lost 4 bases and J lost 1, with 7 bases in between. The CDR3 spans 13 residues. CDR1 and CDR2 from the germline V gene are SNHLY and FYNNEI. The CDR3 is CASSVDGNTEAFF. The CDR3 region has the DNA TGTGCCAGCAGTGTTGACGGGAACACTGAAGCTTTCTTT. The full variable domain, in which reference TRBV2 and TRBJ1-1 provide the parts outside the CDR3, is EPEVTQTPSHQVTQMGQEVILRCVPISNHLYFYWYRQILGQKVEFLVSFYNNEISEKSEIFDDQFSVERPDGSNFTLKIRSTKLEDSAMYFCASSVDGNTEAFFGQGTRLTVV.

The J gene is TRBJ2-3, the V gene TRBV6-4; D not certain. Trimming took off 7 bases at V and 0 bases at J, with 17 bases between the two ends. Germline CDR1 and CDR2: MRHNA and SNTAGT. This CDR3 region has 16 residues. CDR3 in amino acids: CASITAPLASTDTQYF. The DNA for the CDR3 is TGTGCCAGCATCACAGCTCCCTTGGCGAGCACAGATACGCAGTATTTT.

CDR3 coding DNA: TGTGCCAGCAGTGAAGTGACAGCGAATTCACCCCTCCACTTT. Translation gives CASSEVTANSPLHF. This rearrangement joins TRBV25-1 to TRBJ1-6, with a possible D match to TRBD1 (5 bases). Germline CDR1 and CDR2: MGHDK and SYGVNS. CDR3 length: 14 residues. With 2 bases removed from V and 7 bases from J, the gap between germline ends came to 9 bases.

The chain joins TRBV29-1 to TRBJ1-1; no clear D. CDR1 and CDR2 from the germline V gene are SQVTM and ANQGSEA. Trimming pared 8 bases from V and 4 bases from J, leaving 11 bases between. This CDR3 has 11 amino acids. The CDR3 DNA is TGCAGCACCGAATGGAGCACTGAAGCTTTCTTT. It yields the protein CSTEWSTEAFF.

The chain combines TRBV12-3 or TRBV12-4 with TRBJ1-2; a weak D match, TRBD1 (6 bases). Between the trimmed V and J ends, which lost 5 bases and 8 bases, there was a span of 15 bases. The CDR3 consists of 13 residues. The CDR3 nucleotides read TGTGCCAGCAGTACCACCAGGGGAGGCGGCTACACCTTC. Its translation: CASSTTRGGGYTF.

The genes are TRBV7-2 and TRBJ2-1, with 14 bases that match TRBD2. The germline CDR1 and CDR2 sequences are SGHTA and FQGNSA. Trimming cost V 4 bases and J 8 bases; bases outside gene matches: 10. The CDR3 has 17 amino acids. The CDR3 spells CASSWAGTSGGYDEQFF. For the CDR3, the DNA is TGTGCCAGCAGCTGGGCCGGGACTAGCGGGGGTTACGATGAGCAGTTCTTC.

The chain couples TRBV27 to TRBJ2-7; tentative D call: TRBD1 (6 bases). CDR1 is MNHEY and CDR2 is SMNVEV in the germline V gene (reference sequence). This CDR3 is built from 15 residues. The germline V and J ends were trimmed by 4 bases and 5 bases, with 18 bases remaining between them. In DNA form, the CDR3 reads TGTGCCAGCAGTTCCCCGTCAGGGGAAGAGGACGAGCAGTACTTC. This codes for CASSSPSGEEDEQYF.

This clone occurred a few times. The chain recombines TRBV5-4 with TRBJ2-3; TRBD1 agrees at 7 bases. Germline V gene sequence: CDR1 SGHNT, CDR2 YYREEE (reference sequence). Germline trimming cut 0 bases from V and 3 bases from J; bases unmatched to any gene: 4. The CDR3 totals 15 residues. The CDR3 coding sequence is TGTGCCAGCAGCTTGGAGGGGGCGCCGACAGATACGCAGTATTTT. Translating it yields CASSLEGAPTDTQYF.

The chain employs TRBV2 and TRBJ2-2; no clear D. Germline loops: CDR1 SNHLY, CDR2 FYNNEI. The CDR3 consists of 13 residues. Trimming stripped 7 bases from V and 0 bases from J, with 6 bases between. The CDR3 sequence: CASTGSNTGELFF. In DNA form, the CDR3 reads TGTGCCAGCACCGGGTCGAACACCGGGGAGCTGTTTTTT.

V gene TRBV28 combines with J gene TRBJ2-3; D is possibly TRBD1 (6 bases). V was shortened by 5 bases and J by 4 bases, with 16 bases between the two germline ends. Germline loops: CDR1 MDHEN, CDR2 SYDVKM. The CDR3 sequence is 15 residues long. CDR3 amino acids: CASSNRQDLSDTQYF. The CDR3 nucleotides read TGTGCCAGCAGTAACCGACAGGACCTTTCAGATACGCAGTATTTT.

The CDR3 sequence: CASNKASGGLYNEQFF. CDR3 nucleotides: TGTGCCAGCAATAAGGCTAGCGGGGGCCTCTACAATGAGCAGTTCTTC. The V and J genes are TRBV9 and TRBJ2-1; 10 bases line up with TRBD2. Losses at the gene ends were 6 bases for V and 3 bases for J; bases not matched to a gene: 9. CDR3 size: 16 residues. From germline, CDR1 is SGDLS and CDR2 YYNGEE. Based on the CDR3 plus reference TRBV9 and TRBJ2-1, the full variable domain is DSGVTQTPKHLITATGQRVTLRCSPRSGDLSVYWYQQSLDQGLQFLIQYYNGEERAKGNILERFSAQQFPDLHSELNLSSLELGDSALYFCASNKASGGLYNEQFFGPGTRLTVL.

This chain links TRBV30 with TRBJ1-5; D perhaps matches TRBD1 (6 bases). There are 13 residues in the CDR3. The V gene lost 1 base and the J gene lost 7 bases, with 11 bases spanning the gap. Germline assignment: CDR1 GTSNPN and CDR2 SVGIG (reference sequence). CDR3 region: CAWSDGGGQPQHF. The CDR3 nucleotides are TGTGCCTGGAGTGATGGGGGCGGCCAGCCCCAGCATTTT.

This clone was recorded a few times. DNA for the CDR3: TGTGCCAGCTCACCACCCTCGGCCCCGGGGAATCAGCCCCAGCATTTT. It encodes CASSPPSAPGNQPQHF. This chain connects TRBV18 to TRBJ1-5; D is uncertain. The CDR3 is 16 amino acids. The germline V gene has CDR1 KGHSH and CDR2 LQKENI. V dropped 0 bases and J dropped 4 bases, with 13 bases sitting between them.

The CDR3 loop is CASSGLQEQFF. DNA for the CDR3: TGTGCCAGCAGTGGACTCCAGGAGCAGTTCTTC. The chain combines TRBV6-2 or TRBV6-3 with TRBJ2-1; TRBD2 might be the D (5 bases). Germline V gene lookup returns CDR1 MNHEY and CDR2 SVGEGT. The V gene lost 5 bases and the J gene lost 10 bases, with 9 bases spanning the gap. This CDR3 region has 11 residues.

J is TRBJ2-5 and V is TRBV2, with D unresolved. The germline V gene encodes CDR1 SNHLY and CDR2 FYNNEI. The CDR3 runs 14 residues. Deletions cut 4 bases from V and 0 bases from J, with 9 bases between. The CDR3: CASSGWPHQETQYF. The DNA for the CDR3 is TGTGCCAGCAGTGGGTGGCCGCACCAAGAGACCCAGTACTTC.

This chain joins TRBV21-1 and TRBJ1-4; TRBD1, the table's D call, was not compared with the DNA. TRBV21-1 is a pseudogene locus. This CDR3 spans 15 amino acids. The chain's CDR3 is CASSKGNRLGEKLFF. CDR3 DNA sequence: TGTGCCAGCAGCAAAGGGAACAGGTTGGGGGAAAAACTGTTTTTT.

The chain joins TRBV6-5 to TRBJ1-3; D not certain. The length of the CDR3 is 12 residues. The germline gives CDR1 MNHEY, CDR2 SVGAGI. Trimming removed 8 bases at V and 5 bases at J, with 10 bases between. CDR3 nucleotide sequence: TGTGCCAGCGCGAGAGGAAGAAACACCATATATTTT. It specifies CASARGRNTIYF.

The V gene is TRBV6-5, the J gene TRBJ2-3; 9 bases line up with TRBD2. CDR1 and CDR2 (germline): MNHEY, SVGAGI. The CDR3 length is 15 residues. With V trimmed by 6 bases and J by 2 bases, 6 bases remained unmatched. In nucleotides, the CDR3 is TGTGCCAGCAGCTTAGCGGGGGCGAACACAGATACGCAGTATTTT. It translates to CASSLAGANTDTQYF.

This sequence joins TRBV19 and TRBJ1-2; D not certain. V was cut by 1 base and J by 0 bases, with 12 bases left in between. The CDR3 is 16 amino acids. In germline, CDR1 is LNHDA, CDR2 SQIVND (reference sequence). In nucleotides, the CDR3 is TGTGCCAGTAGTATAGGGTCGGGATTAGCTAACTATGGCTACACCTTC. Amino acid sequence: CASSIGSGLANYGYTF.

V and J are TRBV6-5 and TRBJ1-1; D is ambiguous. From germline, CDR1 is MNHEY and CDR2 SVGAGI. The V gene lost 7 bases and the J gene lost 1 base, with 13 bases spanning the gap. This CDR3 comprises 14 residues. The CDR3 loop reads CASITAPPNTEAFF. CDR3 in DNA: TGTGCCAGCATCACTGCCCCTCCGAACACTGAAGCTTTCTTT.

The chain has TRBV12-3 or TRBV12-4 and TRBJ2-3; D is undetermined. Trimming pared 2 bases from V and 2 bases from J, leaving 5 bases between. The CDR3 totals 13 residues. CDR3 protein: CASSLSTTDTQYF. The DNA of the CDR3 is TGTGCCAGCAGTTTAAGCACCACAGATACGCAGTATTTT.

The V and J genes are TRBV4-2 and TRBJ1-2; 10 bases align to TRBD1. The V gene's germline CDR1 is LGHNA and CDR2 YNFKEQ. CDR3 length: 14 residues. Unmatched junction bases numbered 1, after V lost 4 bases and J lost 2 bases. As DNA, the CDR3 is TGTGCCAGCAGCCGGGGACAGGGGAACTATGGCTACACCTTC. Protein: CASSRGQGNYGYTF.

The chain recombines TRBV18 with TRBJ2-7; D is possibly TRBD1 (5 bases). Germline-derived CDR1 and CDR2 are KGHSH and LQKENI. Trimming shortened V by 6 bases and J by 5 bases, and 11 bases separated the two germline ends. There are 12 residues in the CDR3. DNA for the CDR3: TGTGCCAGCTCGCCGACAGCCGACGAGCAGTACTTC. Translated: CASSPTADEQYF.